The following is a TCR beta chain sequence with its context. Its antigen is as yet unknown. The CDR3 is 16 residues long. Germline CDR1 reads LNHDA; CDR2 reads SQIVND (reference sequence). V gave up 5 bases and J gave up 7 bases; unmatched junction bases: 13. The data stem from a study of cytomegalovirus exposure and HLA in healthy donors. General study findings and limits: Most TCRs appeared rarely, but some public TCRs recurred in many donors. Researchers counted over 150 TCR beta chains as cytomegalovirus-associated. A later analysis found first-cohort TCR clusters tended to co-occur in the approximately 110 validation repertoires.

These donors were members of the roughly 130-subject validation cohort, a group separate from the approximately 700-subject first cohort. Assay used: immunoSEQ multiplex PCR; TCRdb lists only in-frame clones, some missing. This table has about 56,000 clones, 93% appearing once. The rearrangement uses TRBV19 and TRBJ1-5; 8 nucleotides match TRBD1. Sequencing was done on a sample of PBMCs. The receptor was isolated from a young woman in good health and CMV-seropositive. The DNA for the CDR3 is TGTGCCAGTAGTGCGCGCGGACAGGGAGGCATACAGCCCCAGCATTTT. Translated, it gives CASSARGQGGIQPQHF.